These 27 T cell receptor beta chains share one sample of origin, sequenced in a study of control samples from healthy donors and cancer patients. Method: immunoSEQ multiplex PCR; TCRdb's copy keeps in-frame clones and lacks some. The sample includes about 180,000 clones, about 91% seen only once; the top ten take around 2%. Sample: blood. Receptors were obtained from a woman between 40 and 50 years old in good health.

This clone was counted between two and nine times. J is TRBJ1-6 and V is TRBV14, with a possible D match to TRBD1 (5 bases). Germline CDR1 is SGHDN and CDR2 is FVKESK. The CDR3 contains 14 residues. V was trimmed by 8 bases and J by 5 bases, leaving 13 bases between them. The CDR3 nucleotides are TGTGCCAGCGGGACCGTTGGTGATAATTCACCCCTCCACTTT. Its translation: CASGTVGDNSPLHF.

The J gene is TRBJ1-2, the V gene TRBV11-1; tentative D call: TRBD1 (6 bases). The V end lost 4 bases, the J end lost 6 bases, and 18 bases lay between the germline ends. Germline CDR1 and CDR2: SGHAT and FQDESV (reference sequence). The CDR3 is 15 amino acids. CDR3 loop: CASSSTGIGSHGYTF. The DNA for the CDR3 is TGTGCCAGCAGCTCAACAGGGATTGGGAGTCATGGCTACACCTTC.

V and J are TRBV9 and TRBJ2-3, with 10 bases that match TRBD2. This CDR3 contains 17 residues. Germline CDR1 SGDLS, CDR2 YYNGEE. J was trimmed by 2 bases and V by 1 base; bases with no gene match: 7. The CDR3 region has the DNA TGTGCCAGCAGCGTAAGCGGGGGGGTAAGCAACACAGATACGCAGTATTTT. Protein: CASSVSGGVSNTDTQYF.

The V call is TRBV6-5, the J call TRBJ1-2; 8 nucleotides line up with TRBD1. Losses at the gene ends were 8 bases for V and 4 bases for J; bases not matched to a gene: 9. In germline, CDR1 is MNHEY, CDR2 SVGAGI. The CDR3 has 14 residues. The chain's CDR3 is CASLRGQGTYGYTF. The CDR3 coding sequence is TGTGCCAGCCTCAGGGGGCAAGGGACCTATGGCTACACCTTC.

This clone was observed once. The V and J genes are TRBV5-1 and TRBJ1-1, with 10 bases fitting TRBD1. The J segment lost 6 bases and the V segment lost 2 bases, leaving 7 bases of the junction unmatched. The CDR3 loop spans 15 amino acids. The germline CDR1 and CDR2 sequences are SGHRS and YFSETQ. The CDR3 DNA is TGCGCCAGCAGCTTTCATGACAGGGGGCTGCCTGAAGCTTTCTTT. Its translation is CASSFHDRGLPEAFF.

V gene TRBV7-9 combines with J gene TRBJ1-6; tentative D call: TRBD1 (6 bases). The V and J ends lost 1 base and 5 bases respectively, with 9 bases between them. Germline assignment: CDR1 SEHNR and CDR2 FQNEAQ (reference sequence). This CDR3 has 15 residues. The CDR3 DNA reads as TGTGCCAGCAGCTTAGGGGGGGCAGATAATTCACCCCTCCACTTT. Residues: CASSLGGADNSPLHF.

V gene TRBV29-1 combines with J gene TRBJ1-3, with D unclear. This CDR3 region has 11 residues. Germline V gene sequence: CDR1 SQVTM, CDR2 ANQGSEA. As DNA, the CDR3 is TGCAGTGTCTTGTCTGGAAACACCATATATTTT. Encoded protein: CSVLSGNTIYF.

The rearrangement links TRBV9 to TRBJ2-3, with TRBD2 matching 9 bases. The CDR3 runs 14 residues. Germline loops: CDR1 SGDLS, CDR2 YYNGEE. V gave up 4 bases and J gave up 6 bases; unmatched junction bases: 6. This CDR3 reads CASSPGLARDTQYF. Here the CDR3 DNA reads TGTGCCAGCAGCCCGGGACTAGCCAGGGATACGCAGTATTTT.

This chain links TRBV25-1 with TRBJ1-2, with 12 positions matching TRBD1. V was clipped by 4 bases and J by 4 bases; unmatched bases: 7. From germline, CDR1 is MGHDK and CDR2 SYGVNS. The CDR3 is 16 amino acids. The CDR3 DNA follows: TGTGCCAGCAGTGCCCTGGGACAGGGGGCTGGCTATGGCTACACCTTC. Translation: CASSALGQGAGYGYTF.

The DNA of the CDR3 is TGTGCCAGTAGTATAAGCGGAGGCCCCTACAATGAGCAGTTCTTC. Its translation is CASSISGGPYNEQFF. V is TRBV19 and J is TRBJ2-1, with D possibly TRBD2 on 5 matching bases. Deletions cut 2 bases from V and 2 bases from J, with 10 bases between. Germline V lookup: CDR1 LNHDA, CDR2 SQIVND (reference sequence). This CDR3 is 15 amino acids long.

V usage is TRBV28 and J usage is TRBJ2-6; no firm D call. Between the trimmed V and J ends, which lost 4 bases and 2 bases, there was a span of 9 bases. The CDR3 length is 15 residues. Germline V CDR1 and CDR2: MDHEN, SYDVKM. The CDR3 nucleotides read TGTGCCAGCAGTTCACCTGCGACTGGGGCCAACGTCCTGACTTTC. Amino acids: CASSSPATGANVLTF. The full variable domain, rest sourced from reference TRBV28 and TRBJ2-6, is DVKVTQSSRYLVKRTGEKVFLECVQDMDHENMFWYRQDPGLGLRLIYFSYDVKMKEKGDIPEGYSVSREKKERFSLILESASTNQTSMYLCASSSPATGANVLTFGAGSRLTVL.

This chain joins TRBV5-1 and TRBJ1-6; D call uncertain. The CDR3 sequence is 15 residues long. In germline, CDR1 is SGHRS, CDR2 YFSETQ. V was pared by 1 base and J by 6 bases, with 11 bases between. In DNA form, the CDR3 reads TGCGCCAGCAGCTTGCAGGACGGGAGTAATTCACCCCTCCACTTT. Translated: CASSLQDGSNSPLHF.

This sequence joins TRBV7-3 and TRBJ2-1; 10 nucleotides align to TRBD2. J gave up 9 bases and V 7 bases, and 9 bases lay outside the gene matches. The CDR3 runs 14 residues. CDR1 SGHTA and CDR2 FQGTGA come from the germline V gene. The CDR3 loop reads CASTKAGGLGEQFF. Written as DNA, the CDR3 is TGTGCCAGCACCAAAGCGGGGGGGCTAGGTGAGCAGTTCTTC.

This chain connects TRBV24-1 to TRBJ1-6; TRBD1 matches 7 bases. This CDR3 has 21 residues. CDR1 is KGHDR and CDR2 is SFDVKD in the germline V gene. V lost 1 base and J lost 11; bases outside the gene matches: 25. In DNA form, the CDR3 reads TGTGCCACCAGTGATTTAGCCAACGAAATACAGGGGAAAGCAAGTGGGGCACCCCTCCACTTT. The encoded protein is CATSDLANEIQGKASGAPLHF.

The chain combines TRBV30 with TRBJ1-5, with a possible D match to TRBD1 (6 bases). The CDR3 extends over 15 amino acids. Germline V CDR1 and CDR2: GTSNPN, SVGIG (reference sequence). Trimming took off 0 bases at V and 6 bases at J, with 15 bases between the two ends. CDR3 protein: CAWSVCGQSIQPQHF. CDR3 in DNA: TGTGCCTGGAGTGTATGCGGACAGAGTATTCAGCCCCAGCATTTT.

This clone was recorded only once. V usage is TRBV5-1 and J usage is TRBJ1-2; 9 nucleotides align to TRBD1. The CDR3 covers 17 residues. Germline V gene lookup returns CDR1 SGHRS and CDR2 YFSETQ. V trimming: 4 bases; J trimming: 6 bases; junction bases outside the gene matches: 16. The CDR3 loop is CASSGANRDRAFNGYTF. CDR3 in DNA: TGCGCCAGCAGCGGGGCGAATAGGGACAGGGCTTTCAATGGCTACACCTTC. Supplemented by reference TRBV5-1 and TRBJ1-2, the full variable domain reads KAGVTQTPRYLIKTRGQQVTLSCSPISGHRSVSWYQQTPGQGLQFLFEYFSETQRNKGNFPGRFSGRQFSNSRSEMNVSTLELGDSALYLCASSGANRDRAFNGYTFGSGTRLTVV.

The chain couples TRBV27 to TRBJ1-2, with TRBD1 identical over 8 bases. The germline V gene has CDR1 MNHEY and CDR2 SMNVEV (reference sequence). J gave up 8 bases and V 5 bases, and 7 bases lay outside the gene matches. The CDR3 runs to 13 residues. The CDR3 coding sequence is TGTGCCAGCAGTCCCCGGACAGGGAACGGCTACACCTTC. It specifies CASSPRTGNGYTF.

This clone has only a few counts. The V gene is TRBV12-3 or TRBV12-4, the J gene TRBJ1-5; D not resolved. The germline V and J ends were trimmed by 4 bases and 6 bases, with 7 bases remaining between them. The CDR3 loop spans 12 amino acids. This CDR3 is CASSSQAQPQHF. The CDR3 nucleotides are TGTGCCAGCAGTTCGCAGGCTCAGCCCCAGCATTTT.

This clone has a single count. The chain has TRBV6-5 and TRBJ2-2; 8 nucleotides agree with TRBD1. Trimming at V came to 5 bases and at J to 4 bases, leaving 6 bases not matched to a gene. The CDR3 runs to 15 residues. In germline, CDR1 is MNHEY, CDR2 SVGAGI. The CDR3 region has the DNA TGTGCCAGCAGTCCTTTCAGGGGGCCCACCGGGGAGCTGTTTTTT. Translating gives CASSPFRGPTGELFF.

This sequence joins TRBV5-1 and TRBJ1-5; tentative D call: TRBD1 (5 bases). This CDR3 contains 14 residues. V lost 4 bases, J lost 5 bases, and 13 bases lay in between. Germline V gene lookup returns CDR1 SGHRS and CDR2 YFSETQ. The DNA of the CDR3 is TGCGCCAGCAGCCCCGGCGGGGGGGATCAGCCCCAGCATTTT. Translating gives CASSPGGGDQPQHF. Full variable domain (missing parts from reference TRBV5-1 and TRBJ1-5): KAGVTQTPRYLIKTRGQQVTLSCSPISGHRSVSWYQQTPGQGLQFLFEYFSETQRNKGNFPGRFSGRQFSNSRSEMNVSTLELGDSALYLCASSPGGGDQPQHFGDGTRLSIL.

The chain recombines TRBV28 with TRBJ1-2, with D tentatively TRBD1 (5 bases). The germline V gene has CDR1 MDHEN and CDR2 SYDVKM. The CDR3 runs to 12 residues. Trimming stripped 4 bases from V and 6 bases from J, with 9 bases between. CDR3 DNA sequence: TGTGCCAGCAGTTCCCAGGGAAATGGCTACACCTTC. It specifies CASSSQGNGYTF.

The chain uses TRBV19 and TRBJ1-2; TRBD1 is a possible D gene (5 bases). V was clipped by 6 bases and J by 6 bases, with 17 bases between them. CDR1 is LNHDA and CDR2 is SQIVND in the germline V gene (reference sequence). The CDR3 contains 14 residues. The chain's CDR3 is CASRERGEKDGYTF. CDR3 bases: TGTGCCAGTAGGGAACGAGGGGAAAAGGATGGCTACACCTTC. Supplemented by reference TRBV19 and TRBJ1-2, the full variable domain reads DGGITQSPKYLFRKEGQNVTLSCEQNLNHDAMYWYRQDPGQGLRLIYYSQIVNDFQKGDIAEGYSVSREKKESFPLTVTSAQKNPTAFYLCASRERGEKDGYTFGSGTRLTVV.

The CDR3 sequence is CASSPGNYNEQFF. As DNA, the CDR3 is TGTGCCAGCAGTCCCGGGAACTACAATGAGCAGTTCTTC. The V call is TRBV6-6, the J call TRBJ2-1, with D tentatively TRBD2 (5 bases). Germline V gene sequence: CDR1 MNHNY, CDR2 SVGAGI (reference sequence). The V gene lost 5 bases and the J gene lost 3 bases, with 8 bases spanning the gap. The CDR3 has 13 residues.

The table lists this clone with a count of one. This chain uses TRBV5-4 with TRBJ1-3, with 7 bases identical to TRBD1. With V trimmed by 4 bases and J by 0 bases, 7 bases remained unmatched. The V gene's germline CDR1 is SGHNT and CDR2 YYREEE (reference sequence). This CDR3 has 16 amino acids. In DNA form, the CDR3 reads TGTGCCAGCAGCACAGGGGCCCCGAGCTCTGGAAACACCATATATTTT. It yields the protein CASSTGAPSSGNTIYF.

As DNA, the CDR3 is TGTGCCACCAGTGATCCCACGACAGGGAGGGACACCATATATTTT. Translating it yields CATSDPTTGRDTIYF. The rearrangement uses TRBV24-1 and TRBJ1-3, with TRBD1 identical over 7 bases. In germline, CDR1 is KGHDR, CDR2 SFDVKD. The CDR3 extends over 15 amino acids. V dropped 3 bases and J dropped 8; count of bases not matched to a gene: 9.

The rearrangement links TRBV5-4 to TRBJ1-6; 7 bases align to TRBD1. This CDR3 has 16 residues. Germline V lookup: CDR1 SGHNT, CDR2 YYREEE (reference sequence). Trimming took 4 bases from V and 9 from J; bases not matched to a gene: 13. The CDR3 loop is CASSRYTGALGSPLHF. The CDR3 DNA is TGTGCCAGCAGCAGATATACAGGGGCTCTCGGTTCACCCCTCCACTTT.

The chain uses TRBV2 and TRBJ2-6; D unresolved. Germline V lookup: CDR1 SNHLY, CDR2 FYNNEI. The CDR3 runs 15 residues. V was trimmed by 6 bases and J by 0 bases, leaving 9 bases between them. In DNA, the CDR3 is TGTGCCAGCAGACCCGGTAACTCTGGGGCCAACGTCCTGACTTTC. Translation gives CASRPGNSGANVLTF.